This TCR beta chain was profiled in a study of T-cell reconstitution after alpha-beta-depleted transplantation in children. Unique molecular identifiers were used to barcode this TCRbeta library. One entry per CDR3 protein, called by TCRdb with MiXCR from the PCR reads. The sample has about 420,000 distinct CDR3 sequences; 9.5% to 13% are singletons. This clonotype came up many times. This specimen was PBMCs from the stem cell graft donor, taken from the stem cell graft. The source is a human donor who donated a stem cell graft to a child with acute myeloid leukemia.

In nucleotides, the CDR3 is TGCGCCAGCAGCCAAGTTGCAGACCACAATGAGCAGTTCTTC. Translating gives CASSQVADHNEQFF. The V call is TRBV4-3, the J call TRBJ2-1; no reliable D call. Germline loops: CDR1 LGHNA, CDR2 YSLEER. V dropped 1 base and J dropped 5 bases, with 9 bases sitting between them. The CDR3 loop spans 14 amino acids.